The 18 T cell receptor beta chains listed next were all sequenced from one sample in a study of a mutant IDH1 vaccine in newly diagnosed glioma. Time point noted: week 11, during vaccination. Mutant IDH1 20-mer peptide, at 300 ug, made up each vaccine dose, with topical imiquimod. Generated by immunoSEQ multiplex PCR, the TCRdb table keeps only in-frame clones and is missing some. Altogether about 66,000 clones are present, approximately 84% being singletons, with the ten largest covering about 9.4%. Their recognized antigens are unknown. The sequenced sample was PBMCs, obtained from a glioma patient whose treatment included an IDH1 peptide vaccine. The receptor set was obtained from a woman in her 50s with glioma.

Only a few counts were recorded for this clone. The rearrangement links TRBV4-2 to TRBJ1-1; D gene unclear. Trimming left V 0 bases short and J 5 bases short, with 7 bases between. The CDR3 extends over 13 amino acids. Germline V gene sequence: CDR1 LGHNA, CDR2 YNFKEQ. The DNA of the CDR3 is TGTGCCAGCAGCCAAGAATCCGCGACTGAAGCTTTCTTT. Translating it yields CASSQESATEAFF.

This clone turned up a few times. The genes are TRBV11-2 and TRBJ1-4; D call uncertain. CDR1 SGHAT and CDR2 FQNNGV come from the germline V gene. Trimming left V 0 bases short and J 8 bases short, with 7 bases between. CDR3 length: 13 amino acids. The chain's CDR3 is CASSLDLEEKLFF. The CDR3 DNA reads TGTGCCAGCAGCTTAGATCTCGAAGAAAAACTGTTTTTT. Supplemented by reference TRBV11-2 and TRBJ1-4, the full variable domain reads EAGVAQSPRYKIIEKRQSVAFWCNPISGHATLYWYQQILGQGPKLLIQFQNNGVVDDSQLPKDRFSAERLKGVDSTLKIQPAKLEDSAVYLCASSLDLEEKLFFGSGTQLSVL.

V usage is TRBV19 and J usage is TRBJ1-1, with a weak D call TRBD1 (5 bases). The CDR3 spans 14 residues. Germline V gene sequence: CDR1 LNHDA, CDR2 SQIVND (reference sequence). The V end lost 2 bases, the J end lost 2 bases, and 9 bases lay between the germline ends. The CDR3 here is CASSITGYNTEAFF. As DNA, the CDR3 is TGTGCCAGTAGTATAACAGGATACAACACTGAAGCTTTCTTT.

The genes are TRBV5-1 and TRBJ2-5; TRBD2 matches at 9 bases. V dropped 4 bases and J dropped 1; count of bases not matched to a gene: 8. CDR1 and CDR2 (germline): SGHRS, YFSETQ. The CDR3 contains 16 residues. DNA for the CDR3: TGCGCCAGCAGCCCCTCAGCGGGGGGCGGCCAAGAGACCCAGTACTTC. It is translated as CASSPSAGGGQETQYF. Full variable domain (remainder filled in from reference TRBV5-1 and TRBJ2-5): KAGVTQTPRYLIKTRGQQVTLSCSPISGHRSVSWYQQTPGQGLQFLFEYFSETQRNKGNFPGRFSGRQFSNSRSEMNVSTLELGDSALYLCASSPSAGGGQETQYFGPGTRLLVL.

V is TRBV29-1 and J is TRBJ2-3; perhaps D is TRBD1 or TRBD2 (5 bases each). V was shortened by 3 bases and J by 2 bases, with 15 bases between the two germline ends. The germline gives CDR1 SQVTM, CDR2 ANQGSEA. The CDR3 runs to 15 residues. The CDR3 protein is CSVDSSRGLTDTQYF. In DNA, the CDR3 is TGCAGCGTTGATTCTTCTCGGGGCCTCACAGATACGCAGTATTTT.

V and J are TRBV19 and TRBJ1-2; D gene unclear. V was pared by 3 bases and J by 5 bases, with 16 bases between. This CDR3 spans 15 amino acids. CDR1 LNHDA and CDR2 SQIVND come from the germline V gene (reference sequence). CDR3 in amino acids: CASSILVGVGYGYTF. The CDR3 DNA sequence: TGTGCCAGTAGTATTTTGGTGGGTGTCGGGTATGGCTACACCTTC.

J is TRBJ2-7 and V is TRBV30, with a possible D match to TRBD2 (5 bases). The V end was cut by 2 bases, the J end by 7 bases, with 21 bases between. This CDR3 has 15 amino acids. Germline-derived CDR1 and CDR2 are GTSNPN and SVGIG (reference sequence). The CDR3: CAWSLGRGLGMEQYF. The CDR3 region has the DNA TGTGCCTGGAGTCTGGGCCGGGGATTAGGAATGGAGCAGTACTTC.

This clone was counted a few times. This chain uses TRBV11-2 with TRBJ1-5, with D hard to call. The CDR3 spans 13 residues. The germline gives CDR1 SGHAT, CDR2 FQNNGV. The ends were cut back, 5 bases at V and 2 bases at J, with 7 bases in the middle. CDR3: CASSPDGNQPQHF. DNA for the CDR3: TGTGCCAGCAGCCCGGACGGCAATCAGCCCCAGCATTTT.

The V call is TRBV6-5, the J call TRBJ1-3; no reliable D call. Germline CDR1 and CDR2: MNHEY and SVGAGI. The ends were cut back, 5 bases at V and 2 bases at J, with 10 bases in the middle. The CDR3 is made up of 14 amino acids. The CDR3 reads CASSGPGAGNTIYF. DNA for the CDR3: TGTGCCAGCAGTGGGCCTGGAGCTGGAAACACCATATATTTT.

This clone was detected only once. The chain is built from TRBV6-5 and TRBJ1-5; the match to TRBD1 covers 7 bases. The germline V gene encodes CDR1 MNHEY and CDR2 SVGAGI. The ends lost 8 bases at V and 4 bases at J; junction bases unmatched: 5. The CDR3 spans 13 residues. CDR3: CASRDRENQPQHF. The DNA for the CDR3 is TGTGCCAGCCGAGACAGGGAAAATCAGCCCCAGCATTTT.

This sequence joins TRBV5-1 and TRBJ1-1; weak D call: TRBD1 (5 bases). Trimming cost V 6 bases and J 4 bases, with 13 bases left between them. The CDR3 loop spans 13 amino acids. Germline V gene data show CDR1 as SGHRS and CDR2 as YFSETQ. CDR3 residues: CASIGQGGTEAFF. The CDR3 DNA reads TGCGCCAGCATAGGGCAGGGAGGCACTGAAGCTTTCTTT.

J is TRBJ1-5 and V is TRBV19, with 7 bases lining up with TRBD1. This CDR3 comprises 14 residues. In germline, CDR1 is LNHDA, CDR2 SQIVND (reference sequence). J was trimmed by 7 bases and V by 6 bases; bases with no gene match: 9. The CDR3 nucleotides are TGTGCCAGTAGCCGCAGACAGGGTTGGCAGCCCCAGCATTTT. Translating gives CASSRRQGWQPQHF.

This chain uses TRBV5-1 with TRBJ2-5, with D tentatively TRBD1 (5 bases). Trimming took off 0 bases at V and 7 bases at J, with 13 bases between the two ends. This CDR3 comprises 14 residues. Germline V lookup: CDR1 SGHRS, CDR2 YFSETQ. The CDR3 DNA follows: TGCGCCAGCAGCTTGGCCTTAGGGGAAGGGACCCAGTACTTC. Protein product: CASSLALGEGTQYF.

The chain employs TRBV4-1 and TRBJ1-6, with D hard to call. V shed 1 base and J shed 6 bases, with 4 bases lying between them. The CDR3 covers 13 residues. CDR1 and CDR2 (germline): MGHRA, YSYEKL. The CDR3 DNA reads as TGCGCCAGCAGCCAAGGCAGTAATTCACCCCTCCACTTT. It specifies CASSQGSNSPLHF.

J is TRBJ1-1 and V is TRBV4-1, with no clear D. This CDR3 has 15 amino acids. Germline lookup yields CDR1 MGHRA and CDR2 YSYEKL. Trimming removed 2 bases from V and 1 base from J, with 11 bases in between. CDR3 region: CASSQRVKANTEAFF. The CDR3 DNA reads as TGCGCCAGCAGCCAAAGGGTGAAGGCGAACACTGAAGCTTTCTTT.

This chain joins TRBV28 and TRBJ2-5; D is unresolved. Gene TRBJ2-7 matches the end of the DNA better, so the J call may be wrong. There are 13 residues in the CDR3. CDR1 and CDR2 (germline): MDHEN, SYDVKM. Written as DNA, the CDR3 is TGTGCCAGCAGTCACGCGCCGGCCTACGAGCAGTACTTC. Translation: CASSHAPAYEQYF.

The chain recombines TRBV18 with TRBJ1-5; D gene uncertain. Deletions cut 0 bases from V and 3 bases from J, with 6 bases between. The CDR3 is 14 amino acids. Germline V CDR1 and CDR2: KGHSH, LQKENI. CDR3 DNA: TGTGCCAGCTCACCACCGATCCCCAATCAGCCCCAGCATTTT. As protein: CASSPPIPNQPQHF.

The chain couples TRBV29-1 to TRBJ1-2, with a tentative D call TRBD1 (6 bases). The CDR3 contains 12 residues. CDR1 and CDR2 (germline): SQVTM, ANQGSEA. Trimming pared 6 bases from V and 3 bases from J, leaving 11 bases between. CDR3 bases: TGCAGCGTCGGGGACACAGACTATGGCTACACCTTC. Its translation: CSVGDTDYGYTF.